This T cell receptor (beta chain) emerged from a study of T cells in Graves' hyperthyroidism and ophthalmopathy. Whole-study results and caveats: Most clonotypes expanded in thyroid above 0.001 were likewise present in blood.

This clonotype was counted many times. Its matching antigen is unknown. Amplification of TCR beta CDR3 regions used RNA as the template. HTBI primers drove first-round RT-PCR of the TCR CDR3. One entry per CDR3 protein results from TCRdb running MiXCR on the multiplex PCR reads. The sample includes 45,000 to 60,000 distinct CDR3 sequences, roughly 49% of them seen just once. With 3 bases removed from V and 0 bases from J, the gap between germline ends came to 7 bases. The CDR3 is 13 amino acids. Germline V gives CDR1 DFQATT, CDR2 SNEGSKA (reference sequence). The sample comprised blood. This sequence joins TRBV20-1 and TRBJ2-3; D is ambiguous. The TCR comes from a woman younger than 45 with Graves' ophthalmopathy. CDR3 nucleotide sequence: TGCAGTGCTAGTGACTCCAGCACAGATACGCAGTATTTT. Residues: CSASDSSTDTQYF.